The clone carrying this TCR beta chain was detected only a few times. Its antigen remains unknown. Splitting the CD4+ cells yielded a CD45RA+ naive subset and a CD45RA-negative memory subset. Every subset had its genomic DNA shared out evenly among several immunoSEQ plates. The repertoire was sequenced with immunoSEQ multiplex PCR; TCRdb's copy has only in-frame clones and lacks some. Seen here are roughly 2.5 million clones, more than 90% observed once, and the top ten hold 0.13% to 0.15%. The data are from a study of shared clonotypes between healthy human individuals. The overall study: The plates for each donor numbered three CD4 naive, three CD4 memory, two CD8 naive and one CD8 memory. Study results and limitations: Only blood samples were collected, and tissue repertoires likely differ.

This CDR3 has 15 residues. The germline CDR1 and CDR2 sequences are ENHRY and SYGVKD. The trim removed 3 bases at V and 0 bases at J, leaving 1 base unmatched. Sequencing used naive CD4+ T cells sorted from blood. Subset defined: CD45RA+ positively selected. The source of this sequence is a young man in good health. The rearrangement links TRBV10-3 to TRBJ2-1, with 8 nucleotides matching TRBD2. The CDR3 DNA is TGTGCCATCAGTGACAGCGGGAGCTCCTACAATGAGCAGTTCTTC. Translation: CAISDSGSSYNEQFF.